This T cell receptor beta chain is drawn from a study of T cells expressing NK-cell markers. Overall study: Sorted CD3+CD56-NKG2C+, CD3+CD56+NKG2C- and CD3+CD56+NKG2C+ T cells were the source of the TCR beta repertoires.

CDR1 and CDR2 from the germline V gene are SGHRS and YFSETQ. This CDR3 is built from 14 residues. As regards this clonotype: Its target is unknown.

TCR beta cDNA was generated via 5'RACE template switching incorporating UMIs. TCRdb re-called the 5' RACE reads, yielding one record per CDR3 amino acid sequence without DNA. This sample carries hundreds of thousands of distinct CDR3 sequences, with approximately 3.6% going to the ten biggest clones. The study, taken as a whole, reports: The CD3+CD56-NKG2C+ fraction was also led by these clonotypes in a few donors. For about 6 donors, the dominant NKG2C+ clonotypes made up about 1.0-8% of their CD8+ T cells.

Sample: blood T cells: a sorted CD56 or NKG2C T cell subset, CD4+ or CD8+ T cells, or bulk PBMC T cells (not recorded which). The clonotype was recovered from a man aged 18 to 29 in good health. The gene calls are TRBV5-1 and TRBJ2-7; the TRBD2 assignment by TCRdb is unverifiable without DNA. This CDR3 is CASRKSQEGSEQYF.